Each of the 31 T cell receptor beta chains below was sequenced from the same sample in a study of early T cells in non-severe SARS-CoV-2 infection. TCRdb called the 5' RACE reads again in MiXCR, with one record for every CDR3 protein. The sample has about 42,000 distinct CDR3 sequences, about 6.5% seen once. The sample here was whole blood, taken at baseline. These receptor sequences come from an adult who was a healthcare worker with PCR-confirmed SARS-CoV-2 infection or an uninfected control (not recorded which).

The chain has TRBV7-9 and TRBJ2-1; 13 positions agree with TRBD2. The CDR3 covers 15 residues. J was trimmed by 8 bases and V by 5 bases; bases with no gene match: 6. Looked up from germline, CDR1 is SEHNR and CDR2 is FQNEAQ (reference sequence). The CDR3 nucleotides are TGTGCCAGCAGCGCGACCGGACTAGCGGGGGATGAGCAGTTCTTC. Its protein is CASSATGLAGDEQFF.

The gene calls are TRBV5-1 and TRBJ2-1, with D uncertain. Deletions cut 2 bases from V and 6 bases from J, with 6 bases between. The CDR3 contains 12 residues. Germline V gene lookup returns CDR1 SGHRS and CDR2 YFSETQ. The chain's CDR3 is CASSFSSNEQFF. The CDR3 bases are TGCGCCAGCAGCTTTTCGAGCAATGAGCAGTTCTTC.

This clonotype was picked up many times. The chain couples TRBV12-3 or TRBV12-4 to TRBJ2-7; 10 nucleotides agree with TRBD2. The CDR3 covers 14 residues. After removal of 7 bases from V and 1 base from J, the junction contained 4 bases not matched to a gene. The CDR3 DNA is TGTGCCAGCAAAAGGACTAGCGGTTCCTACGAGCAGTACTTC. Translating it yields CASKRTSGSYEQYF.

This clonotype has a count of ten or more. The rearrangement joins TRBV29-1 to TRBJ2-7; the D is unclear. Germline V CDR1 and CDR2: SQVTM, ANQGSEA. The CDR3 is 12 residues long. Trimming took 5 bases from V and 4 from J, leaving 12 bases between them. The CDR3 DNA reads as TGCAGCGTTTCCACCCCTCCATACGAGCAGTACTTC. It is translated as CSVSTPPYEQYF.

This clonotype was counted many times. The rearrangement uses TRBV29-1 and TRBJ2-7; either TRBD1 or TRBD2 may fit D (6 bases each). The CDR3 consists of 13 residues. Germline assignment: CDR1 SQVTM and CDR2 ANQGSEA. Trimming pared 4 bases from V and 4 bases from J, leaving 14 bases between. CDR3 residues: CSVAKGGNYEQYF. The CDR3 bases are TGCAGCGTTGCAAAGGGGGGTAATTACGAGCAGTACTTC.

The CDR3 is CASSATARGRGTKGYTF. The CDR3 DNA follows: TGTGCCAGCAGTGCCACGGCTCGGGGCAGGGGGACGAAAGGCTACACCTTC. The V gene is TRBV6-1, the J gene TRBJ1-2; 7 bases match TRBD1. The CDR3 has 17 residues. Germline assignment: CDR1 MNHNS and CDR2 SASEGT. V lost 4 bases and J lost 8; bases outside the gene matches: 19.

This clonotype showed up many times. This chain's CDR3 is CAISESRGGRPYEQYF. The CDR3 DNA sequence: TGTGCCATCAGTGAGTCGAGAGGGGGGCGGCCCTACGAGCAGTACTTC. The rearrangement joins TRBV10-3 to TRBJ2-7; D tentatively fits TRBD1 or TRBD2 (6 bases each). V shed 0 bases and J shed 2 bases, with 14 bases lying between them. CDR1 and CDR2 (germline): ENHRY, SYGVKD. The CDR3 spans 16 residues.

This clonotype was seen repeatedly, ten times or more. This rearrangement joins TRBV7-8 to TRBJ1-6, with TRBD1 matching over 9 bases. V dropped 3 bases and J dropped 13; count of bases not matched to a gene: 10. CDR3 length equals 15 residues. CDR1 and CDR2 from the germline V gene are SGHVS and FQNEAQ. The CDR3 spells CASSFQGQGLGPLHF. The CDR3 nucleotides read TGTGCCAGCAGCTTTCAGGGACAGGGCCTAGGGCCCCTCCACTTT.

This clonotype occurred a few times. V and J are TRBV2 and TRBJ2-3, with D uncertain. V was shortened by 3 bases and J by 5 bases, with 6 bases between the two germline ends. CDR3 size: 12 residues. In germline, CDR1 is SNHLY, CDR2 FYNNEI. CDR3 nucleotide sequence: TGTGCCAGCAGTGAGGGGATAGATACGCAGTATTTT. It codes for CASSEGIDTQYF.

This clonotype was observed a few times. J is TRBJ1-1 and V is TRBV20-1; D is uncertain. This CDR3 has 14 residues. CDR1 and CDR2 from the germline V gene are DFQATT and SNEGSKA (reference sequence). With 3 bases removed from V and 6 bases from J, the gap between germline ends came to 17 bases. The CDR3 here is CSASVGANLAEAFF. CDR3 DNA sequence: TGCAGTGCTAGTGTGGGAGCCAACCTCGCTGAAGCTTTCTTT.

V usage is TRBV7-9 and J usage is TRBJ2-3; the match to TRBD2 covers 13 bases. CDR1 and CDR2 (germline): SEHNR, FQNEAQ (reference sequence). This CDR3 region has 17 residues. Losses at the gene ends were 1 base for V and 1 base for J; bases not matched to a gene: 2. The CDR3 DNA reads as TGTGCCAGCAGCTTAGGGACTAGCGGGGGAGGCACAGATACGCAGTATTTT. It is translated as CASSLGTSGGGTDTQYF.

At least ten counts were recorded for this clonotype. The genes are TRBV27 and TRBJ1-1; tentatively, D is TRBD1 (6 bases). The germline gives CDR1 MNHEY, CDR2 SMNVEV (reference sequence). CDR3 length equals 12 residues. Trimming took 6 bases from V and 1 from J, leaving 6 bases between them. The CDR3 region is CASRTGNTEAFF. For the CDR3, the DNA is TGTGCCAGCAGGACAGGGAACACTGAAGCTTTCTTT.

This sequence joins TRBV3-1 and TRBJ2-5, with 7 bases that match TRBD1. The CDR3 has 15 residues. V lost 4 bases to trimming and J lost 2 bases; unmatched junction nucleotides: 7. The germline gives CDR1 LGHDT, CDR2 YNNKEL (reference sequence). CDR3 sequence (DNA): TGTGCCAGCAGCCTTACCGGGACAGAACAAGAGACCCAGTACTTC. Its translation is CASSLTGTEQETQYF.

This clonotype has at least ten counts. The gene calls are TRBV7-2 and TRBJ2-5; unclear D gene. The CDR3 consists of 14 residues. The V end lost 5 bases, the J end lost 5 bases, and 15 bases lay between the germline ends. CDR1 is SGHTA and CDR2 is FQGNSA in the germline V gene. The CDR3 DNA reads as TGTGCCAGCAGCCGGATGGAAGCTTTCGAGACCCAGTACTTC. The encoded protein is CASSRMEAFETQYF.

This clonotype was seen repeatedly, ten times or more. This chain uses TRBV7-2 with TRBJ1-4, with D unclear. Germline V gene data show CDR1 as SGHTA and CDR2 as FQGNSA. The CDR3 is made up of 17 amino acids. V dropped 1 base and J dropped 0 bases, with 12 bases sitting between them. In DNA form, the CDR3 reads TGTGCCAGCAGCTTAGTATTGGGTTTATCAACTAATGAAAAACTGTTTTTT. Translated: CASSLVLGLSTNEKLFF.

This clonotype has a count of ten or more. The chain carries TRBV28 and TRBJ1-1, with D perhaps TRBD1 (5 bases). CDR1 and CDR2 (germline): MDHEN, SYDVKM. With 3 bases removed from V and 5 bases from J, the gap between germline ends came to 7 bases. There are 12 residues in the CDR3. The CDR3 reads CASSLRGTEAFF. CDR3 bases: TGTGCCAGCAGTTTGAGGGGAACTGAAGCTTTCTTT.

There are many counts of this clonotype. CDR3 in amino acids: CAIRRAGETEAFF. CDR3 in DNA: TGTGCCATCAGGAGGGCCGGGGAAACTGAAGCTTTCTTT. This chain links TRBV10-3 with TRBJ1-1, with unresolved D. V lost 6 bases and J 5 bases, leaving 13 bases between the germline ends. Germline V gene data show CDR1 as ENHRY and CDR2 as SYGVKD. The CDR3 runs 13 residues.

This clonotype was observed at least ten times. The chain is built from TRBV12-3 or TRBV12-4 and TRBJ2-3, with D perhaps TRBD1 (6 bases). V lost 3 bases and J 10 bases, leaving 11 bases between the germline ends. This CDR3 region has 12 residues. The chain's CDR3 is CASSFWGQSQYF. The CDR3 DNA reads as TGTGCCAGCAGTTTTTGGGGGCAGTCGCAGTATTTT.

This clonotype has at least ten counts. The rearrangement links TRBV30 to TRBJ2-7, with D unresolved. The CDR3 consists of 14 residues. Germline lookup yields CDR1 GTSNPN and CDR2 SVGIG (reference sequence). Trimming pared 1 base from V and 5 bases from J, leaving 15 bases between. CDR3 loop: CAWSGGPNIDEQYF. The CDR3 bases are TGTGCCTGGAGTGGAGGACCGAATATCGACGAGCAGTACTTC.

This clonotype came up many times. The chain carries TRBV20-1 and TRBJ1-5, with D possibly being TRBD1 (5 bases). The ends were cut back, 6 bases at V and 7 bases at J, with 13 bases in the middle. The CDR3 is 12 amino acids. Germline V CDR1 and CDR2: DFQATT, SNEGSKA (reference sequence). The CDR3, as DNA: TGCAGTGCCCCGACAGAAGCCCAGCCCCAGCATTTT. It encodes CSAPTEAQPQHF.

This clonotype showed up just a few times. The chain employs TRBV4-3 and TRBJ1-5, with D perhaps TRBD1 (6 bases). Germline lookup yields CDR1 LGHNA and CDR2 YSLEER. This CDR3 spans 16 amino acids. Trimming pared 0 bases from V and 5 bases from J, leaving 14 bases between. The chain's CDR3 is CASSQELFRTDQPQHF. In nucleotides, the CDR3 is TGCGCCAGCAGCCAAGAACTATTCCGGACAGATCAGCCCCAGCATTTT.

This chain connects TRBV6-6 to TRBJ1-2; perhaps TRBD1 as D (5 bases). Trimming removed 7 bases at V and 7 bases at J, with 22 bases between. The CDR3 consists of 15 residues. CDR1 and CDR2 (germline): MNHNY, SVGAGI (reference sequence). The DNA for the CDR3 is TGTGCCAGCACCTCGCCCATGGGGCTGGGAGCTGGCTACACCTTC. Protein product: CASTSPMGLGAGYTF.

V and J are TRBV5-1 and TRBJ1-3; D unresolved. The CDR3 runs 15 residues. Between the trimmed V and J ends, which lost 2 bases and 0 bases, there was a span of 9 bases. CDR1 is SGHRS and CDR2 is YFSETQ in the germline V gene. The CDR3 region is CASSFGTASGNTIYF. As DNA, the CDR3 is TGCGCCAGCAGCTTTGGAACAGCCTCTGGAAACACCATATATTTT.

This rearrangement joins TRBV7-2 to TRBJ2-2; D possibly corresponds to TRBD1 (5 bases). Germline CDR1 is SGHTA and CDR2 is FQGNSA. Deletions cut 1 base from V and 2 bases from J, with 8 bases between. The CDR3 is made up of 15 amino acids. CDR3 sequence reads: CASSLGDRNTGELFF. The CDR3 DNA sequence: TGTGCCAGCAGCTTAGGTGACAGAAACACCGGGGAGCTGTTTTTT.

This clonotype was detected many times. The chain uses TRBV28 and TRBJ2-1; 7 nucleotides align to TRBD1. The CDR3 is 15 residues long. Germline CDR1 reads MDHEN; CDR2 reads SYDVKM. J gave up 5 bases and V 2 bases, and 6 bases lay outside the gene matches. CDR3: CASSLRGGLDNEQFF. CDR3 sequence (DNA): TGTGCCAGCAGTTTAAGAGGGGGCCTAGACAATGAGCAGTTCTTC. Drawing the rest from reference TRBV28 and TRBJ2-1, the complete variable domain is DVKVTQSSRYLVKRTGEKVFLECVQDMDHENMFWYRQDPGLGLRLIYFSYDVKMKEKGDIPEGYSVSREKKERFSLILESASTNQTSMYLCASSLRGGLDNEQFFGPGTRLTVL.

This clonotype was seen ten or more times. The chain employs TRBV20-1 and TRBJ1-2; possible D gene TRBD1, 6 bases. Per the germline V gene, CDR1 is DFQATT and CDR2 is SNEGSKA (reference sequence). Trimming took 1 base from V and 0 from J, leaving 9 bases between them. The CDR3 loop spans 14 amino acids. Here the CDR3 DNA reads TGCAGTGCTAGAGGGGACACCACTAACTATGGCTACACCTTC. It encodes CSARGDTTNYGYTF.

This clonotype was seen at least ten times. The chain couples TRBV2 to TRBJ2-2, with a possible D match to TRBD2 (5 bases). From germline, CDR1 is SNHLY and CDR2 FYNNEI. Trimming removed 0 bases from V and 0 bases from J, with 8 bases in between. The CDR3 covers 16 residues. This CDR3 is CASSEARAANTGELFF. CDR3 bases: TGTGCCAGCAGTGAAGCACGAGCGGCGAACACCGGGGAGCTGTTTTTT.

This clonotype came up many times. The J gene is TRBJ1-2, the V gene TRBV4-2; TRBD1 might be the D (5 bases). This CDR3 is 15 amino acids long. V lost 1 base, J lost 3 bases, and 12 bases lay in between. Germline-derived CDR1 and CDR2 are LGHNA and YNFKEQ. The CDR3 DNA is TGTGCCAGCAGCCAAGGGGGCGGCAGGGACTATGGCTACACCTTC. Its translation: CASSQGGGRDYGYTF.

Concerning this clonotype itself: A much larger clone differs by one base, so this may be a read error. The chain couples TRBV29-1 to TRBJ2-2, with D uncertain. The CDR3 covers 14 residues. Per germline, CDR1 SQVTM and CDR2 ANQGSEA. Trimming stripped 6 bases from V and 6 bases from J, with 17 bases between. The CDR3 DNA follows: TGCAGCGTGGCCTGGGTCGGCGGCGCCGGGGAGCTGTTTTTT. Amino acids: CSVAWVGGAGELFF.

This clonotype was seen at least ten times. The rearrangement uses TRBV7-9 and TRBJ2-7; D is perhaps TRBD1 (5 bases). Trimming cost V 1 base and J 6 bases, with 7 bases left between them. Per the germline V gene, CDR1 is SEHNR and CDR2 is FQNEAQ (reference sequence). The CDR3 contains 12 residues. CDR3 DNA sequence: TGTGCCAGCAGCTTAGTGGGGCGCGAGCAGTACTTC. Translated: CASSLVGREQYF.

This clonotype occurred many times. This rearrangement joins TRBV5-1 to TRBJ2-4; tentatively, D is TRBD1 (6 bases). Germline CDR1 SGHRS, CDR2 YFSETQ. The CDR3 spans 14 residues. V lost 3 bases, J lost 6 bases, and 13 bases lay in between. CDR3 sequence (DNA): TGCGCCAGCAGCTCCCGGGACACCCGAAACATTCAGTACTTC. It specifies CASSSRDTRNIQYF.